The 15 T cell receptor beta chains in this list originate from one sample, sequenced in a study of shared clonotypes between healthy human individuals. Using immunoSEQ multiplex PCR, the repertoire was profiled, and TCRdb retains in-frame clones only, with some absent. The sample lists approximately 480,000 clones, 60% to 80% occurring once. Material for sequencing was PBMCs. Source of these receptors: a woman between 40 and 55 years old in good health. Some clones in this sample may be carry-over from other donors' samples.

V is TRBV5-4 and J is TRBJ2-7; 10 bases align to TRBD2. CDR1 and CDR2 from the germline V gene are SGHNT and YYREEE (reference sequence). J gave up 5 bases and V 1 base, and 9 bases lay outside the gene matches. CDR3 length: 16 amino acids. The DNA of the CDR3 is TGTGCCAGCAGCTTGAGGCTAGCGGGAGATTTCCACGAGCAGTACTTC. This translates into CASSLRLAGDFHEQYF.

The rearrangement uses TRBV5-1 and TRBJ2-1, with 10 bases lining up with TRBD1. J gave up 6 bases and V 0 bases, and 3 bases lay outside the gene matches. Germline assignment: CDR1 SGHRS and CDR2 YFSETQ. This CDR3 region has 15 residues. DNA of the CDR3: TGCGCCAGCAGCTTGGTTCGGGACAGGGGCAATGAGCAGTTCTTC. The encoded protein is CASSLVRDRGNEQFF.

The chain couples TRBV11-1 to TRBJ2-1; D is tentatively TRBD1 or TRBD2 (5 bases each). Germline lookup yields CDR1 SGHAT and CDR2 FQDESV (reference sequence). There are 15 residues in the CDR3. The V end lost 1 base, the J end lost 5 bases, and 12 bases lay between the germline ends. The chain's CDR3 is CASSLEGTQNNEQFF. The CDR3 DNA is TGTGCCAGCAGCTTAGAGGGGACCCAGAACAATGAGCAGTTCTTC.

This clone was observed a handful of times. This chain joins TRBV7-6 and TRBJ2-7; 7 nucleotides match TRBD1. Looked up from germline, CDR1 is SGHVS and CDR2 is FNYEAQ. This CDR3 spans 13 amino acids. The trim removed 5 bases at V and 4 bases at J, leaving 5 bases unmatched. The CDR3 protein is CASSPDRDYEQYF. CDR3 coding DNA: TGTGCCAGCAGCCCCGACAGGGATTACGAGCAGTACTTC.

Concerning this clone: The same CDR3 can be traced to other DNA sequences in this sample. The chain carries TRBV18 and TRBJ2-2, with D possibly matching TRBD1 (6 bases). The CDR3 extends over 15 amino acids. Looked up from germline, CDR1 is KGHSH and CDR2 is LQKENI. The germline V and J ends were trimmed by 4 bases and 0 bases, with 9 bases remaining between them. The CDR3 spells CASSLGQTNTGELFF. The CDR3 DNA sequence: TGTGCCAGCTCACTCGGACAGACGAACACCGGGGAGCTGTTTTTT.

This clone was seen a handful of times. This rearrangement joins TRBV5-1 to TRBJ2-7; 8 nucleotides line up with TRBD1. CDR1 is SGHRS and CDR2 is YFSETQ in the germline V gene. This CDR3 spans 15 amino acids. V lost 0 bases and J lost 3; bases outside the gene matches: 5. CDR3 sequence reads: CASSLGSGGIYEQYF. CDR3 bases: TGCGCCAGCAGCTTGGGATCAGGGGGCATCTACGAGCAGTACTTC.

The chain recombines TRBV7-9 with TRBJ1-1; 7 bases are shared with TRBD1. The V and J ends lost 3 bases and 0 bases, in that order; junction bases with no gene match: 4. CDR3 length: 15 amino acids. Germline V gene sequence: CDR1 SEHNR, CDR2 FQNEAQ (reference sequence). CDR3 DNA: TGTGCCAGCAGCTTGGAGGGACAGATGAACACTGAAGCTTTCTTT. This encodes CASSLEGQMNTEAFF.

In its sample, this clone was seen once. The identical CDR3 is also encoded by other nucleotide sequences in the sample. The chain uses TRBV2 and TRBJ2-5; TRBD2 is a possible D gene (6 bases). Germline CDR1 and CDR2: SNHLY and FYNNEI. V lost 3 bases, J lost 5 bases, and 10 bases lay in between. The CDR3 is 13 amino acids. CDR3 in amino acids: CASSDVGGETQYF. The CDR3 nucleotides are TGTGCCAGCAGTGATGTTGGGGGGGAGACCCAGTACTTC.

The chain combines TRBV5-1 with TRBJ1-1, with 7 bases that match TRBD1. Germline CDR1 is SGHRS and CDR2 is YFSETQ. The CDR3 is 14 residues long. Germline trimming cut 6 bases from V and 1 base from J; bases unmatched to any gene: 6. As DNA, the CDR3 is TGCGCCAGCACCCGGGACAGCCCGAACACTGAAGCTTTCTTT. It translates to CASTRDSPNTEAFF.

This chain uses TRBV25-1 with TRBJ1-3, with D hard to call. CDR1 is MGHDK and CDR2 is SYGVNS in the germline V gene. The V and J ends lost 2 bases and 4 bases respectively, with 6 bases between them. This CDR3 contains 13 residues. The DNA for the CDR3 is TGTGCCAGCAGTGAACGAGTGGGAAACACCATATATTTT. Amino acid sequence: CASSERVGNTIYF.

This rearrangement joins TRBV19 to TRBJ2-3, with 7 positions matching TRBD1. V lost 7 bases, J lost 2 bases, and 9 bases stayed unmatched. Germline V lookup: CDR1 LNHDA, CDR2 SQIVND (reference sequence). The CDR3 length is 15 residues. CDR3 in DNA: TGTGCCAGTACCAACCCAGGGACAGCCACAGATACGCAGTATTTT. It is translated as CASTNPGTATDTQYF.

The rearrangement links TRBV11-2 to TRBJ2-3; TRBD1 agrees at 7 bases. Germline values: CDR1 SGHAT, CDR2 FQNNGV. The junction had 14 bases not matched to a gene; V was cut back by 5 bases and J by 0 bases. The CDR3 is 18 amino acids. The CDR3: CASSHYRGASSSTDTQYF. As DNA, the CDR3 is TGTGCCAGCAGCCATTACAGGGGAGCCTCTTCTAGCACAGATACGCAGTATTTT.

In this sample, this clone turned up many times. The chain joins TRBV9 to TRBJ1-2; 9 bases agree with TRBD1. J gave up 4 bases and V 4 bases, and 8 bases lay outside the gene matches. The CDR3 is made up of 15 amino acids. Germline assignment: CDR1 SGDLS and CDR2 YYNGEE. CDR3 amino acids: CASSLTGTGIYGYTF. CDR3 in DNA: TGTGCCAGCAGCTTAACCGGGACAGGGATCTATGGCTACACCTTC.

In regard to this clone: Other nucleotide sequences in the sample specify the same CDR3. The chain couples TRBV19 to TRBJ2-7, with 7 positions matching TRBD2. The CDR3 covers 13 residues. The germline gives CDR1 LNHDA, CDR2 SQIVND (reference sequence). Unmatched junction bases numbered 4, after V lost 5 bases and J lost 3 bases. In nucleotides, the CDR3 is TGTGCCAGTAGTGTCGGGAGGTTCTACGAGCAGTACTTC. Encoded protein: CASSVGRFYEQYF.

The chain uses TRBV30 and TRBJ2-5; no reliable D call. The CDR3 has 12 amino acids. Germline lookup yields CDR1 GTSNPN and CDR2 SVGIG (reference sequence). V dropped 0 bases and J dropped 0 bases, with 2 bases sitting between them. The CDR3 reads CAWSVNQETQYF. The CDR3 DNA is TGTGCCTGGAGTGTAAACCAAGAGACCCAGTACTTC. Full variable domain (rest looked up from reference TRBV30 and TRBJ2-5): SQTIHQWPATLVQPVGSPLSLECTVEGTSNPNLYWYRQAAGRGLQLLFYSVGIGQISSEVPQNLSASRPQDRQFILSSKKLLLSDSGFYLCAWSVNQETQYFGPGTRLLVL.